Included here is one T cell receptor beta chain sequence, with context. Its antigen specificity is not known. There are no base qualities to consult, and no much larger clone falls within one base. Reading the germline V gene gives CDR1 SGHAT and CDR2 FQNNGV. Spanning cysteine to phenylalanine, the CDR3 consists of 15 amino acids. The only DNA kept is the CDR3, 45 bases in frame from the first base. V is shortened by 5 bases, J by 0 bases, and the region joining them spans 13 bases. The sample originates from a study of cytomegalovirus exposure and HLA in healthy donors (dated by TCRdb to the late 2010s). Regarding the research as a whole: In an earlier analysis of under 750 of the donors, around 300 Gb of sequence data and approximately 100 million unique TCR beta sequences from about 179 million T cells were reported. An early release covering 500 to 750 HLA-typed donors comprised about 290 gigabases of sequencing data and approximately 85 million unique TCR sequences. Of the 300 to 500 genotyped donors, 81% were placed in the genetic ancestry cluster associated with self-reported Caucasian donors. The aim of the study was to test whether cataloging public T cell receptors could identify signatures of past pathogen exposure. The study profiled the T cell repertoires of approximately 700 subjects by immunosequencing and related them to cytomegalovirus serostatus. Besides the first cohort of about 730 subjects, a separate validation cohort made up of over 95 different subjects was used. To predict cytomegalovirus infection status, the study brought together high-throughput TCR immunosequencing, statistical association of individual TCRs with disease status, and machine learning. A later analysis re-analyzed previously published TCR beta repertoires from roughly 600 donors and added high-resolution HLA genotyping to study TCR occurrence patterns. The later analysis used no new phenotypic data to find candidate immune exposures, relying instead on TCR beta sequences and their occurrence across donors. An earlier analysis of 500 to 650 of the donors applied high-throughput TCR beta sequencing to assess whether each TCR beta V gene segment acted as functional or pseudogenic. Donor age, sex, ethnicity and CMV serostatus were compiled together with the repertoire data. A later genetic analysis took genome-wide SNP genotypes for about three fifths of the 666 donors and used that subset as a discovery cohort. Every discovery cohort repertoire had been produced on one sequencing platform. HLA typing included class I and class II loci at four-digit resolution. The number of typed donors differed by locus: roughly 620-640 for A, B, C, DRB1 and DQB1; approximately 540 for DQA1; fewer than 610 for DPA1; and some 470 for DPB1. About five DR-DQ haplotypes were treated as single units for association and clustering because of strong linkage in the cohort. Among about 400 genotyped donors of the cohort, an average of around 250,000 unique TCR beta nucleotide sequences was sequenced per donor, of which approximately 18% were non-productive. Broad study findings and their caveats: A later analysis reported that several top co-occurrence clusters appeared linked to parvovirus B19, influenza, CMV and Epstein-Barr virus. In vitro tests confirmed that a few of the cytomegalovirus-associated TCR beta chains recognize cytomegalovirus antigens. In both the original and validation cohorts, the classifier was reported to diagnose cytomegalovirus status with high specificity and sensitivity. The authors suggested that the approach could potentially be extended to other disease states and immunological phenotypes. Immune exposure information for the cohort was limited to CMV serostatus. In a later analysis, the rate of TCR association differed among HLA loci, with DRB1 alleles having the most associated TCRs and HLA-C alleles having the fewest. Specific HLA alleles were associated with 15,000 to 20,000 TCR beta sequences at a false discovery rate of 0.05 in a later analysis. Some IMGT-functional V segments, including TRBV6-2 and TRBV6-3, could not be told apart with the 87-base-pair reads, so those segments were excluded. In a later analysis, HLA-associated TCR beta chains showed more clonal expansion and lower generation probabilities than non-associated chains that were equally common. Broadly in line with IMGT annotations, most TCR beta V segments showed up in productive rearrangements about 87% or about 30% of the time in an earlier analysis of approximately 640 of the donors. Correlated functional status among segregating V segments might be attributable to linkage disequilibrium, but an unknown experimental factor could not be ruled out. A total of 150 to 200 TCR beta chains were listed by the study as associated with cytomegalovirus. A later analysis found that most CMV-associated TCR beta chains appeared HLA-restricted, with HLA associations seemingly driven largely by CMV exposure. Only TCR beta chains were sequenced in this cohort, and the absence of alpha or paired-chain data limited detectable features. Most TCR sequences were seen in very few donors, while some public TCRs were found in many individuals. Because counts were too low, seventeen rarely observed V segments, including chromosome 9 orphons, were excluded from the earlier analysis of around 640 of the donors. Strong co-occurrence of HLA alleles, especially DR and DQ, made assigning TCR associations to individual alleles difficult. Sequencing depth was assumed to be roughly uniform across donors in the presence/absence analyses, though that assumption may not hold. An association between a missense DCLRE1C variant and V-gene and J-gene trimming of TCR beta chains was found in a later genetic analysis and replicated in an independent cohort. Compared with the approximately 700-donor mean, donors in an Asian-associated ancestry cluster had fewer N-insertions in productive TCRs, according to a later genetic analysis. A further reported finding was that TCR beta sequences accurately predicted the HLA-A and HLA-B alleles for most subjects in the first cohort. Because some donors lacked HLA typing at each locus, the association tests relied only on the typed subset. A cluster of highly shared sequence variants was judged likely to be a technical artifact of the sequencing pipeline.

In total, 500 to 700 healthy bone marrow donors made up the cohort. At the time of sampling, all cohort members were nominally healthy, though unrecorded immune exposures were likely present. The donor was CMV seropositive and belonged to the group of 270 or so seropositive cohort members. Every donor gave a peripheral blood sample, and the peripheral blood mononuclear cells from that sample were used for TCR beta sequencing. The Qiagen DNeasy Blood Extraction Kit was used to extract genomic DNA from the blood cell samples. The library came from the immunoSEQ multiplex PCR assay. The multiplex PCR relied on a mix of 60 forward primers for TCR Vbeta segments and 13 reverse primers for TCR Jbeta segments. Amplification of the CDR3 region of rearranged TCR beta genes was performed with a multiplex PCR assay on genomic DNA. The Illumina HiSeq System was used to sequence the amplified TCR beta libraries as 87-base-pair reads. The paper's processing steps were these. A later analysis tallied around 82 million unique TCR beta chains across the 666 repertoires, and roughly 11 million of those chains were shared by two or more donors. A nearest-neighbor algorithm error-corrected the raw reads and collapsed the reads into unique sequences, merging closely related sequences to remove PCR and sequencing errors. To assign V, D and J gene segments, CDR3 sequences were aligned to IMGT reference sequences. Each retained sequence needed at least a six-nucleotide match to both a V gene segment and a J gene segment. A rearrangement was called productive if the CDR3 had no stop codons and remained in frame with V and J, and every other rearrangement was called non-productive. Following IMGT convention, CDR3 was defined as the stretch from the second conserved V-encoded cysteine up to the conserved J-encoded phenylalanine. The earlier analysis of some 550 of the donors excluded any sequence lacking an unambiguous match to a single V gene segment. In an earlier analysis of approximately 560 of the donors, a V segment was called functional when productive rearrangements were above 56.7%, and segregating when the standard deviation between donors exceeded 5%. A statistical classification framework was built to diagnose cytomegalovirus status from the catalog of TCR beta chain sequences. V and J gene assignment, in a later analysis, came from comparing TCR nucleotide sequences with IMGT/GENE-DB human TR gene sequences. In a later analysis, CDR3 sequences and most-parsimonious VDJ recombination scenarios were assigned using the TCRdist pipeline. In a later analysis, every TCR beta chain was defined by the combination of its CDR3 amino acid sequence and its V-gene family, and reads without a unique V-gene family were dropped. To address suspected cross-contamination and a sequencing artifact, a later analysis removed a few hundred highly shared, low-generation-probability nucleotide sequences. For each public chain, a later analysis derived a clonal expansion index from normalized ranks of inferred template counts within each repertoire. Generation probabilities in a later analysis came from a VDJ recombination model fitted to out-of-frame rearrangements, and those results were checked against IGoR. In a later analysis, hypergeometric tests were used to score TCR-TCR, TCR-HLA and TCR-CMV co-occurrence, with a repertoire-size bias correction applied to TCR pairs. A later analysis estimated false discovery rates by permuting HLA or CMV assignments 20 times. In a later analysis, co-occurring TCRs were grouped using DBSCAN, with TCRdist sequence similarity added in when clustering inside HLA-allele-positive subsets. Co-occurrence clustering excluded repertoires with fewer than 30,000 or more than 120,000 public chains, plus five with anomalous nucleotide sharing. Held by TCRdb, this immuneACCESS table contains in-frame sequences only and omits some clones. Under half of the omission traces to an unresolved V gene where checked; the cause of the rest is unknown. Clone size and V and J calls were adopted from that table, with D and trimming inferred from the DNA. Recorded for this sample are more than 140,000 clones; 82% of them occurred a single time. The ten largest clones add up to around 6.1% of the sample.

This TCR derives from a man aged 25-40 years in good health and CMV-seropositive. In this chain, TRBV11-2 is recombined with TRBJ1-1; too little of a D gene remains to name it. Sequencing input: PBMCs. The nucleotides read TGTGCCAGCAGCATCCACAGCTATCTGAACACTGAAGCTTTCTTT. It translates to CASSIHSYLNTEAFF.